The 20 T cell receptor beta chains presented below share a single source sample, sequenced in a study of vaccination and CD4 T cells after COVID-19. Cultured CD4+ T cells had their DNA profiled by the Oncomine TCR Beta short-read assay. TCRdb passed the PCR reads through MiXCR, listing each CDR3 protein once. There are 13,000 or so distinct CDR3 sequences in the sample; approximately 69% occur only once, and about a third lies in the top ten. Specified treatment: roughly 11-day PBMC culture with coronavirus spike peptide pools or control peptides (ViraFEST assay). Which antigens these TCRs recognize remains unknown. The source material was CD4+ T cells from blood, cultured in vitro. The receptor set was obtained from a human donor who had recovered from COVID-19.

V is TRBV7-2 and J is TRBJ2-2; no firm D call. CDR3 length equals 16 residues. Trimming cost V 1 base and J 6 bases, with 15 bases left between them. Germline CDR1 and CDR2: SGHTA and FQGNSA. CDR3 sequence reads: CASSLGGRKGPGELFF. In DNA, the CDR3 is TGTGCCAGCAGCTTAGGTGGGCGGAAAGGTCCCGGGGAGCTGTTTTTT.

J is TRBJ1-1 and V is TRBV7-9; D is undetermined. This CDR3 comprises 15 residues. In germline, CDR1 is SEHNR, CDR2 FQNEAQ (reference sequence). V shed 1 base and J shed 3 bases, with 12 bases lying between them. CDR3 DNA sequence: TGTGCCAGCAGCTTAGTGGCGGGGATCCACACTGAAGCTTTCTTT. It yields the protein CASSLVAGIHTEAFF.

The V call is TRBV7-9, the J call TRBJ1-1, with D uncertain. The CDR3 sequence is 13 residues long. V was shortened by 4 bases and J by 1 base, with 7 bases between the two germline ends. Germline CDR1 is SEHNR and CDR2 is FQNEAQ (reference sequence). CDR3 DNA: TGTGCCAGCAGCTCCCAGGCGAACACTGAAGCTTTCTTT. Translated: CASSSQANTEAFF. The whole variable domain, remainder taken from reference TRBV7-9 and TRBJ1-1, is DTGVSQNPRHKITKRGQNVTFRCDPISEHNRLYWYRQTLGQGPEFLTYFQNEAQLEKSRLLSDRFSAERPKGSFSTLEIQRTEQGDSAMYLCASSSQANTEAFFGQGTRLTVV.

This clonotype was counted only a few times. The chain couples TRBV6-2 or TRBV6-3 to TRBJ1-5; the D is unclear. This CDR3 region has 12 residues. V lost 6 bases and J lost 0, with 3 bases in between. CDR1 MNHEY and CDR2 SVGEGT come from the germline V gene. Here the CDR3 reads CASRYSNQPQHF. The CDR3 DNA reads TGTGCCAGCAGGTATAGCAATCAGCCCCAGCATTTT.

CDR3 residues: CASSQSLAGGEQYF. The CDR3, as DNA: TGTGCCAGCAGCCAGAGCCTAGCGGGAGGCGAGCAGTACTTC. The V call is TRBV14, the J call TRBJ2-7, with TRBD2 matching 11 bases. Germline lookup yields CDR1 SGHDN and CDR2 FVKESK. This CDR3 spans 14 amino acids. J gave up 6 bases and V 3 bases, and 4 bases lay outside the gene matches.

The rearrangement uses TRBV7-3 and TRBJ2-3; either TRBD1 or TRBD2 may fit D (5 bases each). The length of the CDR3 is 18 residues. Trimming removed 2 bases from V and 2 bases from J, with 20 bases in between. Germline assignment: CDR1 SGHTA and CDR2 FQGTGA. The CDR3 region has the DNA TGTGCCAGCAGCTTATTGGGGCGGGCACCAAACCTCACAGATACGCAGTATTTT. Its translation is CASSLLGRAPNLTDTQYF.

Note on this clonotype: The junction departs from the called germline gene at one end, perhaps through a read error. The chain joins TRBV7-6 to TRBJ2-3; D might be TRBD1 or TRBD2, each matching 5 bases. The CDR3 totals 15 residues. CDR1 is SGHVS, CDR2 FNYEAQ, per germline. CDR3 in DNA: TGTGCTAGCAGCCCTAGCTTAAGGGACGCAGATACGCAGTATTTT. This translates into CASSPSLRDADTQYF.

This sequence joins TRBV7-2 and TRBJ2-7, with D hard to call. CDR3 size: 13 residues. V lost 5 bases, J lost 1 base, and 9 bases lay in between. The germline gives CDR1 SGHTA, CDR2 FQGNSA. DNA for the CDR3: TGTGCCAGCAGCCCAATGGGTTCCTACGAGCAGTACTTC. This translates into CASSPMGSYEQYF.

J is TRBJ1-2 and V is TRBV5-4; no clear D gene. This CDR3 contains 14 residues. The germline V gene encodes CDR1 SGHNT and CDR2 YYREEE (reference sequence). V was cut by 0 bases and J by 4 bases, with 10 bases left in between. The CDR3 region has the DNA TGTGCCAGCAGCTTGGAAGCAGGTCGCTATGGCTACACCTTC. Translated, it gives CASSLEAGRYGYTF.

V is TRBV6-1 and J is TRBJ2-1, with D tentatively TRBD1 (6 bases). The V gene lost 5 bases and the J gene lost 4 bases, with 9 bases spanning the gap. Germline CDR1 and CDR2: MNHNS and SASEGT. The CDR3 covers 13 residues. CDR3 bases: TGTGCCAGCAGTCACAGGGAATACAATGAGCAGTTCTTC. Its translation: CASSHREYNEQFF.

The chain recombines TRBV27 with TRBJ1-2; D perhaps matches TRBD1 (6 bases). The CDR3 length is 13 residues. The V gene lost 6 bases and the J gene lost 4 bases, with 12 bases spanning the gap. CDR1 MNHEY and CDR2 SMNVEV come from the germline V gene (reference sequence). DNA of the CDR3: TGTGCCAGCAGCCGGACAGTATCCTATGGCTACACCTTC. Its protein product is CASSRTVSYGYTF.

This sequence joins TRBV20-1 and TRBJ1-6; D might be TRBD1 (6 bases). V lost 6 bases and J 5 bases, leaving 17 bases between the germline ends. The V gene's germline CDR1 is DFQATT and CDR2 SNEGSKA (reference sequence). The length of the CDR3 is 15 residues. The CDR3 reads CSAKHTGWNNSPLHF. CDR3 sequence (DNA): TGCAGTGCAAAACATACAGGGTGGAATAATTCACCCCTCCACTTT.

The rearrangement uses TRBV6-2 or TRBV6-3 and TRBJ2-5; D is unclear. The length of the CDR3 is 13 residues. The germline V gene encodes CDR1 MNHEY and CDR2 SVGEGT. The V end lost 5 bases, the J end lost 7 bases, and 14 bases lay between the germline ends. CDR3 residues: CASSRVGVGTQYF. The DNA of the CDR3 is TGTGCCAGCAGTAGAGTTGGAGTCGGGACCCAGTACTTC.

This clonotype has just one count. The CDR3 here is CSARSGGRGGNQPQHF. The DNA for the CDR3 is TGCAGTGCTAGGTCCGGGGGGCGAGGGGGCAATCAGCCCCAGCATTTT. The genes are TRBV20-1 and TRBJ1-5, with TRBD1 as a possible D gene (6 bases). The CDR3 is 16 amino acids. With 3 bases removed from V and 2 bases from J, the gap between germline ends came to 17 bases. Germline V gene sequence: CDR1 DFQATT, CDR2 SNEGSKA (reference sequence).

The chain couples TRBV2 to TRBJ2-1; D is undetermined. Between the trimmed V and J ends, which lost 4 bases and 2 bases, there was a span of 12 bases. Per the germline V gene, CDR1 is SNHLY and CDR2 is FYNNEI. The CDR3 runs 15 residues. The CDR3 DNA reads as TGTGCCAGCAGTGGTCTCGGCGATCCCTACAATGAGCAGTTCTTC. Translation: CASSGLGDPYNEQFF.

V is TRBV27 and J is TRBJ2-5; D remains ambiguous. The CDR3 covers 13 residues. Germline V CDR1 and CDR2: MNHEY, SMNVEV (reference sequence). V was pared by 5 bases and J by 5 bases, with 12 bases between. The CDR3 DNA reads TGTGCCAGCAGTCCTCAGCTCCGGGAGACCCAGTACTTC. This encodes CASSPQLRETQYF.

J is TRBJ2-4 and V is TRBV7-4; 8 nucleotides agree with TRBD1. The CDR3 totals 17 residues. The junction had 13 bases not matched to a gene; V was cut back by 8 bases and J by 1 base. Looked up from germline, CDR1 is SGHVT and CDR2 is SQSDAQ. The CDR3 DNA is TGTGCCAGCGGTTCCTCGCCCGACAGGGGTGCCAAAAACATTCAGTACTTC. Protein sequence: CASGSSPDRGAKNIQYF.

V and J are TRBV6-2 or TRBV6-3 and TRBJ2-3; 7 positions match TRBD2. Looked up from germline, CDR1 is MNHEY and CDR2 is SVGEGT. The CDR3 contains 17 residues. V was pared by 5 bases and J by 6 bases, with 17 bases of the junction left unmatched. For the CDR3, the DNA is TGTGCCAGCAGTCTAAGCCCCCGATCCAGCGGGATTGATACGCAGTATTTT. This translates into CASSLSPRSSGIDTQYF.

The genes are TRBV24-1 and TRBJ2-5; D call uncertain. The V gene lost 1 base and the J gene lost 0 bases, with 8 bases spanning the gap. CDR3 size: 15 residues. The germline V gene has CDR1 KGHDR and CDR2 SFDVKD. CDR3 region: CATSDLMADQETQYF. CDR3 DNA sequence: TGTGCCACCAGTGATTTAATGGCGGACCAAGAGACCCAGTACTTC.

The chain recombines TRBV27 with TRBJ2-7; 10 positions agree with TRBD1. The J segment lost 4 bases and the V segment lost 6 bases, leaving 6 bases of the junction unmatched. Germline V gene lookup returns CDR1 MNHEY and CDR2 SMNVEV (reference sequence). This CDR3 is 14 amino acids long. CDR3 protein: CASRIPGQGYEQYF. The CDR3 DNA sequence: TGTGCCAGCAGGATACCGGGACAGGGGTACGAGCAGTACTTC.